These 10 T cell receptor beta chains share one sample of origin, sequenced in a study of cytomegalovirus exposure and HLA in healthy donors. PCR was performed using 60 Vbeta and 13 Jbeta primers. Profiled with immunoSEQ multiplex PCR; TCRdb holds only in-frame clones, not every one. This table has 75,000 to 95,000 clones, 60% to 70% appearing once. The sequenced sample was PBMCs. The receptor set was obtained from a woman aged 30 to 39 in good health and CMV-seronegative.

This clone was seen a handful of times. The chain recombines TRBV10-3 with TRBJ2-5, with 8 bases fitting TRBD2. J gave up 11 bases and V 4 bases, and 12 bases lay outside the gene matches. CDR3 length: 14 amino acids. CDR1 and CDR2 from the germline V gene are ENHRY and SYGVKD. DNA for the CDR3: TGTGCCATCAGTGTCAAACTAGCGGACCAGGGTCAGTACTTC. Protein product: CAISVKLADQGQYF.

The rearrangement uses TRBV29-1 and TRBJ2-1; TRBD2 aligns across 15 bases. With 7 bases clipped from V and 4 bases from J, the junction kept 14 bases outside the gene matches. This CDR3 contains 18 residues. In germline, CDR1 is SQVTM, CDR2 ANQGSEA. CDR3 in amino acids: CSARAGLAGGTAYNEQFF. The CDR3 bases are TGCAGCGCCCGAGCGGGACTAGCGGGGGGAACCGCGTACAATGAGCAGTTCTTC.

The J gene is TRBJ1-1, the V gene TRBV19; the match to TRBD1 covers 7 bases. Germline values: CDR1 LNHDA, CDR2 SQIVND (reference sequence). The CDR3 consists of 14 residues. J lost 4 bases, V lost 5 bases, and 7 bases had no gene match. The CDR3 loop reads CASSGRQGGTEAFF. DNA for the CDR3: TGTGCCAGTAGTGGCAGACAGGGCGGCACTGAAGCTTTCTTT.

The rearrangement uses TRBV19 and TRBJ2-1; 9 bases map to TRBD2. The CDR3 is 14 amino acids. Per the germline V gene, CDR1 is LNHDA and CDR2 is SQIVND (reference sequence). V lost 5 bases to trimming and J lost 9 bases; unmatched junction nucleotides: 8. CDR3 DNA sequence: TGTGCCAGTAGTGGGGCTAGCGGGATAATTGAGCAGTTCTTC. This translates into CASSGASGIIEQFF.

This clone was detected once. This CDR3 reads CASSQAGDYEQYF. The CDR3 DNA is TGCGCCAGCAGCCAAGCGGGGGACTACGAGCAGTACTTC. J is TRBJ2-7 and V is TRBV4-1, with a possible D match to TRBD2 (6 bases). V was cut by 1 base and J by 3 bases, with 7 bases left in between. Germline CDR1 and CDR2: MGHRA and YSYEKL. The CDR3 contains 13 residues.

The V call is TRBV11-2, the J call TRBJ1-2; 7 bases fit TRBD1. V was clipped by 0 bases and J by 4 bases; unmatched bases: 5. Germline-derived CDR1 and CDR2 are SGHAT and FQNNGV. The CDR3 runs to 15 residues. The CDR3 region has the DNA TGTGCCAGCAGCTTAGATCCGGGACAGCTCTATGGCTACACCTTC. Its protein is CASSLDPGQLYGYTF.

The rearrangement links TRBV30 to TRBJ2-2, with D perhaps matching TRBD2 (6 bases). The CDR3 has 14 residues. V lost 0 bases and J 11 bases, leaving 16 bases between the germline ends. Germline V gene lookup returns CDR1 GTSNPN and CDR2 SVGIG (reference sequence). The CDR3 region is CAWSVGGSGPELFF. CDR3 bases: TGTGCCTGGAGTGTCGGGGGTTCGGGGCCAGAGCTGTTTTTT. The variable domain in full, completed from reference TRBV30 and TRBJ2-2, reads SQTIHQWPATLVQPVGSPLSLECTVEGTSNPNLYWYRQAAGRGLQLLFYSVGIGQISSEVPQNLSASRPQDRQFILSSKKLLLSDSGFYLCAWSVGGSGPELFFGEGSRLTVL.

This clone was detected a few times. The J gene is TRBJ1-1, the V gene TRBV15; 8 bases are shared with TRBD1. The CDR3 extends over 15 amino acids. The trim removed 5 bases at V and 4 bases at J, leaving 9 bases unmatched. Germline CDR1 LNHNV, CDR2 YYDKDF (reference sequence). The CDR3: CATSDRTGRITEAFF. The CDR3 DNA sequence: TGTGCCACCAGCGACCGGACAGGGAGGATCACTGAAGCTTTCTTT.

This rearrangement joins TRBV5-1 to TRBJ2-5, with D maybe TRBD2 (6 bases). Germline V lookup: CDR1 SGHRS, CDR2 YFSETQ. The CDR3 covers 14 residues. The V and J ends lost 7 bases and 5 bases respectively, with 18 bases between them. The CDR3 DNA follows: TGCGCCAGCCGGGTACGGGGAGGTCGTGAGACCCAGTACTTC. This encodes CASRVRGGRETQYF.

V usage is TRBV4-1 and J usage is TRBJ1-4, with D possibly being TRBD1 (5 bases). The germline V gene encodes CDR1 MGHRA and CDR2 YSYEKL. Trimming cost V 1 base and J 4 bases, with 10 bases left between them. The CDR3 loop spans 15 amino acids. The CDR3: CASSQVAGFNEKLFF. The CDR3 bases are TGCGCCAGCAGCCAAGTGGCAGGGTTTAATGAAAAACTGTTTTTT.